This T cell receptor (beta chain) was observed in a study of response to subunit inactivated influenza vaccine. This clonotype was detected only a few times. The germline gives CDR1 SGDLS, CDR2 YYNGEE. The CDR3 loop spans 14 amino acids. Deletions cut 0 bases from V and 3 bases from J, with 9 bases between. TCRdb re-analysed the RT-PCR reads in MiXCR, keeping a single row per CDR3 protein. The sample has fewer than 750,000 distinct CDR3 sequences, 13% to 15% seen once; the top ten hold 11%. The source of this sequence is a man aged 50-59 years who received an inactivated influenza vaccine. The rearrangement joins TRBV9 to TRBJ1-2; D remains unclear. The sequencing here drew on PBMCs from blood, taken 12 days after vaccination. The CDR3 spells CASSVGSGDYGYTF. In DNA, the CDR3 is TGTGCCAGCAGCGTAGGGTCTGGAGACTATGGCTACACCTTC. The whole variable domain, remainder taken from reference TRBV9 and TRBJ1-2, is DSGVTQTPKHLITATGQRVTLRCSPRSGDLSVYWYQQSLDQGLQFLIQYYNGEERAKGNILERFSAQQFPDLHSELNLSSLELGDSALYFCASSVGSGDYGYTFGSGTRLTVV.